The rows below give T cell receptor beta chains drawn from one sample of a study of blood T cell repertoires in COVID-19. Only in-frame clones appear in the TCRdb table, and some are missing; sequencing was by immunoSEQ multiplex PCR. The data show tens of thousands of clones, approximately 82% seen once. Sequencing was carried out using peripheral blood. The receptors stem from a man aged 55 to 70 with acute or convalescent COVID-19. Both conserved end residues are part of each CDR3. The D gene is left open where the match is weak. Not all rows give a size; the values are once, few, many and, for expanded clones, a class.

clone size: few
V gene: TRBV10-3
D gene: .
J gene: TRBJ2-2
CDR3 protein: CAIGETGELFF
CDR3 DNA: TGTGCCATCGGGGAGACCGGGGAGCTGTTTTTT

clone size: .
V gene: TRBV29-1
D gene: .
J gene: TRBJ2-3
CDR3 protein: CSVDYRLPDTQYF
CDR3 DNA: TGCAGCGTTGACTACAGATTGCCAGATACGCAGTATTTT

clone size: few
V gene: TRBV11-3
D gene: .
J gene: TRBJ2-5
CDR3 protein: CASSSTQETQYF
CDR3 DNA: TGTGCCAGCAGCTCGACTCAAGAGACCCAGTACTTC

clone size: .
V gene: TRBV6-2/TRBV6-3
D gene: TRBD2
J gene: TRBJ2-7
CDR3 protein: CASSQHGTSSYEQYF
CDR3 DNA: TGTGCCAGCAGTCAGCACGGGACTAGCTCCTACGAGCAGTACTTC

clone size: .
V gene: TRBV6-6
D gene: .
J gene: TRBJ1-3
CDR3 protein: CASTSGGSGNTIYF
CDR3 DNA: TGTGCCAGCACCTCCGGGGGCTCTGGAAACACCATATATTTT

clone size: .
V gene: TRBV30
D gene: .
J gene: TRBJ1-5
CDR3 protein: CAWSDGEGNQPQHF
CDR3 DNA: TGTGCCTGGAGTGATGGAGAGGGCAATCAGCCCCAGCATTTT

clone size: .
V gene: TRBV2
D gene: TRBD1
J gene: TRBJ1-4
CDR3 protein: CASSTGQGRKLFF
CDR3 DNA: TGTGCCAGCAGTACCGGACAGGGACGAAAACTGTTTTTT

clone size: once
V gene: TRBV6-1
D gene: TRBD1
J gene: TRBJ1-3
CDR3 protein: CASRRTGEANTIYF
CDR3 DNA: TGTGCCAGCAGGAGGACAGGGGAGGCGAACACCATATATTTT

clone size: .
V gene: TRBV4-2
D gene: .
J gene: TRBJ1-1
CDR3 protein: CASSLTQSFNTEAFF
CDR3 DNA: TGTGCCAGCAGCCTCACCCAGTCGTTTAACACTGAAGCTTTCTTT

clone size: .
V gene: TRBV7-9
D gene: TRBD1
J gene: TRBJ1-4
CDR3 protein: CASSLTGTGNEKLFF
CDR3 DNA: TGTGCCAGCAGCCTTACTGGGACAGGCAATGAAAAACTGTTTTTT

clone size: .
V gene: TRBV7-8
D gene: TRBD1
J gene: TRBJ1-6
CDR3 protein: CASSSWTGWPASPLHF
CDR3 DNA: TGTGCCAGCAGCTCCTGGACAGGGTGGCCTGCTTCACCCCTCCACTTT

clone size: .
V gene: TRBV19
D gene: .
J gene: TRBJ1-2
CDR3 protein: CASSFQDRQASNYGYTF
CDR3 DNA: TGTGCCAGTAGTTTCCAGGACAGACAAGCTAGTAACTATGGCTACACCTTC

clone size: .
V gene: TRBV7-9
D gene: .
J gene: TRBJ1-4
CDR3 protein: CASSLAHGEEKLFF
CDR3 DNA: TGTGCCAGCAGCTTAGCGCACGGGGAGGAAAAACTGTTTTTT

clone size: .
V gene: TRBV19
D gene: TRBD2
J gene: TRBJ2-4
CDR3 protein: CATRMGGDAKNIQYF
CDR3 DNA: TGTGCCACCCGAATGGGGGGGGACGCCAAAAACATTCAGTACTTC

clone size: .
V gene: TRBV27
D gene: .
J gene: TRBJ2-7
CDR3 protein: CASTSDSLHEQYF
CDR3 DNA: TGTGCCAGCACTTCGGACTCCCTCCACGAGCAGTACTTC

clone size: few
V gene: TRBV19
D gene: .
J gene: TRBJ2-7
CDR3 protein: CASSQQVSVSYEQYF
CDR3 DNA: TGTGCCAGTAGTCAACAGGTTTCGGTGTCCTACGAGCAGTACTTC

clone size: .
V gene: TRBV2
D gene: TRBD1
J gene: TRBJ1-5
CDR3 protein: CASSGQGLLNQPQHF
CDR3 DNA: TGTGCCAGCAGTGGACAGGGTTTACTTAATCAGCCCCAGCATTTT